These T cell receptor beta chains were read from a single sample in a study of T-cell reconstitution after alpha-beta-depleted transplantation in children. TCRdb passed the PCR reads through MiXCR, listing each CDR3 protein once. The table lists hundreds of thousands of distinct CDR3 sequences, roughly 17% of them singletons, with 0.9% to 1.2% in the top ten. This material consisted of PBMCs from the stem cell graft donor, taken from the stem cell graft. These receptors were collected from a human donor who donated a stem cell graft to a child with acute myeloid leukemia. CDR3s include the opening cysteine and the closing phenylalanine or tryptophan. The D gene is left open where the match is weak. Not all rows give a size; the values are once, few, many and, for expanded clones, a class.

TRBD1,14,many,TRBV20-1,TRBJ2-5,CSARGWTGGQTQYF,TGCAGTGCCAGAGGCTGGACAGGGGGCCAGACCCAGTACTTC
-,16,-,TRBV5-6,TRBJ2-4,CASSLVLFGAKNIQYF,TGTGCCAGCAGCTTGGTATTGTTTGGAGCCAAAAACATTCAGTACTTC
TRBD2,16,many,TRBV29-1,TRBJ2-1,CSVDPGTSGVYNEQFF,TGCAGCGTTGATCCCGGGACTAGCGGGGTGTACAATGAGCAGTTCTTC
-,15,-,TRBV21-1,TRBJ1-1,CASSGGPSIDAEAFF,TGTGCCAGCAGCGGGGGCCCCTCTATTGACGCTGAAGCTTTCTTT
-,15,-,TRBV7-2,TRBJ2-1,CASSADSSGVNDQFF,TGTGCCAGCAGCGCAGACTCGTCCGGGGTTAATGACCAGTTCTTC
-,12,-,TRBV5-6,TRBJ1-2,CASSFGDFGYTF,TGTGCCAGCAGCTTTGGAGATTTTGGCTACACCTTC
TRBD1,16,many,TRBV20-1,TRBJ2-7,CSARAFTPGQSYEQYF,TGCAGTGCTAGAGCCTTTACCCCGGGACAGTCCTACGAGCAGTACTTC
-,17,many,TRBV29-1,TRBJ2-5,CSAPSPSTGGGSETQYF,TGCAGCGCCCCCTCCCCCTCGACCGGAGGGGGATCGGAGACCCAGTACTTC
TRBD1,14,many,TRBV5-5,TRBJ1-6,CASSLQGRNSPLHF,TGTGCCAGCAGCTTACAGGGGAGGAATTCACCCCTCCACTTT
TRBD1,14,many,TRBV20-1,TRBJ1-5,CSAWTGFSDQPQHF,TGCAGTGCTTGGACAGGGTTTTCTGATCAGCCCCAGCATTTT
-,14,-,TRBV27,TRBJ1-5,CATPPQPRWFRTNF,TGTGCCACCCCTCCCCAGCCAAGGTGGTTCCGAACAAATTTT
-,14,-,TRBV7-2,TRBJ1-4,CASSLAGAGEKLFF,TGTGCCAGCAGCCTTGCGGGGGCTGGGGAAAAACTGTTTTTT
-,14,many,TRBV7-9,TRBJ1-1,CASSLGSQNTEAFF,TGTGCCAGCAGCTTAGGGTCTCAGAACACTGAAGCTTTCTTT
TRBD1,16,many,TRBV5-1,TRBJ1-5,CASSSGTGDSNQPQHF,TGCGCCAGCAGCTCGGGAACAGGGGATAGCAATCAGCCCCAGCATTTT
TRBD2,15,few,TRBV7-2,TRBJ2-5,CASSFPSGGTETQYF,TGTGCCAGCAGCTTTCCTAGCGGGGGTACAGAGACCCAGTACTTC
TRBD1,14,-,TRBV20-1,TRBJ2-5,CSADRDRTYETQYF,TGCAGTGCTGACCGGGACAGGACGTACGAGACCCAGTACTTC
-,16,many,TRBV29-1,TRBJ2-3,CSVGLRGRGYTDTQYF,TGCAGCGTTGGGTTGAGGGGGCGGGGATACACAGATACGCAGTATTTT
TRBD1,14,few,TRBV6-1,TRBJ2-2,CASSATGIAGELFF,TGTGCCAGCAGTGCGACAGGGATTGCCGGGGAGCTGTTTTTT
TRBD1,15,many,TRBV20-1,TRBJ2-2,CSARDQQGITGELFF,TGCAGTGCTAGAGATCAACAGGGGATCACCGGGGAGCTGTTTTTT
TRBD2,15,-,TRBV7-9,TRBJ2-5,CASSARLAGVETQYF,TGTGCCAGCAGCGCGCGACTAGCGGGGGTGGAGACCCAGTACTTC
-,14,few,TRBV5-1,TRBJ2-7,CASRSTVQGREQYF,TGCGCCAGCAGGTCGACAGTTCAAGGACGCGAGCAGTACTTC
-,15,many,TRBV12-3/TRBV12-4,TRBJ2-5,CASSLVGTLEETQYF,TGTGCCAGCAGTTTAGTAGGTACTCTCGAAGAGACCCAGTACTTC
-,14,few,TRBV4-3,TRBJ1-4,CASSHDLGDEKLFF,TGCGCCAGCAGCCATGACCTGGGAGATGAAAAACTGTTTTTT
TRBD2,16,many,TRBV20-1,TRBJ2-7,CSARDLNGLAAYEQYF,TGCAGTGCTAGAGATCTCAACGGACTAGCGGCCTACGAGCAGTACTTC
TRBD2,16,many,TRBV20-1,TRBJ2-5,CSAIRTSGGLRETQYF,TGCAGTGCTATTCGGACTAGCGGGGGTCTGCGAGAGACCCAGTACTTC
TRBD1,13,few,TRBV12-3/TRBV12-4,TRBJ2-7,CASSDRGRYEQYF,TGTGCCAGCAGCGACAGGGGGCGATACGAGCAGTACTTC
-,11,many,TRBV29-1,TRBJ2-5,CSAPVSKTQYF,TGCAGCGCCCCGGTCTCGAAGACCCAGTACTTC
-,15,few,TRBV12-3/TRBV12-4,TRBJ2-1,CASSPGTLTGNEQFF,TGTGCCAGCAGTCCCGGGACCCTAACCGGCAATGAGCAGTTCTTC
-,14,few,TRBV9,TRBJ2-1,CASSVGGVDNEQFF,TGTGCCAGCAGCGTAGGCGGGGTAGACAATGAGCAGTTCTTC
TRBD1,12,-,TRBV10-3,TRBJ2-7,CAISGQGREQYF,TGTGCCATCAGCGGACAGGGAAGGGAGCAGTACTTC
TRBD1,17,-,TRBV6-5,TRBJ2-6,CASSYDGTAGGANVLTF,TGTGCCAGCAGTTACGACGGGACAGCAGGTGGGGCCAACGTCCTGACTTTC
-,13,many,TRBV20-1,TRBJ2-3,CSAPSNQADTQYF,TGCAGTGCTCCCTCGAATCAAGCAGATACGCAGTATTTT
-,13,many,TRBV20-1,TRBJ2-3,CSARDLRQGRQYF,TGCAGTGCTAGAGATCTACGTCAGGGAAGGCAGTATTTT
-,14,-,TRBV4-1,TRBJ2-5,CASSQHRDQETQYF,TGCGCCAGCAGCCAACACAGGGACCAAGAGACCCAGTACTTC
TRBD1,16,few,TRBV5-5,TRBJ1-4,CASSPFSGQGNEKLFF,TGTGCCAGCAGCCCCTTTTCTGGACAGGGTAATGAAAAACTGTTTTTT
-,14,few,TRBV4-2,TRBJ2-1,CASSREGSYNEQFF,TGTGCCAGCAGCCGCGAGGGCTCCTACAATGAGCAGTTCTTC
-,15,few,TRBV3-1,TRBJ2-5,CASSQADGDWETQYF,TGTGCCAGCAGCCAAGCAGATGGGGATTGGGAGACCCAGTACTTC
TRBD1,14,many,TRBV20-1,TRBJ1-1,CSALQGASYGEAFF,TGCAGTGCTCTCCAGGGGGCTTCGTACGGTGAAGCTTTCTTT
-,13,few,TRBV28,TRBJ2-1,CASSLPVGAEQFF,TGTGCCAGCAGTTTGCCAGTCGGGGCTGAGCAGTTCTTC
TRBD2,16,few,TRBV7-2,TRBJ2-1,CASSLASGGFYNEQFF,TGTGCCAGCAGCTTAGCTAGCGGGGGGTTCTACAATGAGCAGTTCTTC
-,15,many,TRBV20-1,TRBJ2-2,CSAPTGPSNTGELFF,TGCAGTGCTCCAACAGGGCCGTCGAACACCGGGGAGCTGTTTTTT
-,16,many,TRBV4-2,TRBJ2-2,CASSQVGGSLTGELFF,TGTGCCAGCAGCCAAGTTGGGGGCAGCCTGACCGGGGAGCTGTTTTTT
-,14,-,TRBV15,TRBJ1-3,CATSRAGVGDTIYF,TGTGCCACCAGCAGAGCTGGGGTGGGGGACACCATATATTTT
-,11,many,TRBV29-1,TRBJ1-4,CSVGTTQKLFF,TGCAGCGTTGGGACAACCCAAAAACTGTTTTTT
-,14,many,TRBV20-1,TRBJ1-5,CSARVQGWNQPQHF,TGCAGTGCTCGCGTGCAGGGCTGGAATCAGCCCCAGCATTTT
-,17,many,TRBV7-6,TRBJ2-1,CASSKTIPGTRDDEQFF,TGTGCCAGCAGCAAAACTATACCCGGGACCCGGGACGATGAGCAGTTCTTC
-,12,-,TRBV28,TRBJ2-1,CASSPRHNEQFF,TGTGCCAGCAGCCCACGGCACAATGAGCAGTTCTTC
-,16,-,TRBV5-1,TRBJ2-2,CASSLESSSNTGELFF,TGCGCCAGCAGCTTGGAGAGCAGTTCGAACACCGGGGAGCTGTTTTTT
-,14,-,TRBV25-1,TRBJ1-4,CASIRSGTNEKLFF,TGTGCCAGCATCCGGAGTGGAACTAATGAAAAACTGTTTTTT
-,19,-,TRBV11-1,TRBJ1-1,CASSFPFSANPPMNTEAFF,TGTGCCAGCAGCTTCCCATTCTCGGCAAACCCTCCTATGAACACTGAAGCTTTCTTT
-,14,-,TRBV12-3/TRBV12-4,TRBJ1-5,CASTGRGANQPQHF,TGTGCCAGCACCGGACGGGGGGCGAATCAGCCCCAGCATTTT
-,12,many,TRBV4-2,TRBJ1-1,CASSQVGAEAFF,TGTGCCAGCAGCCAGGTCGGGGCTGAAGCTTTCTTT
TRBD2,14,-,TRBV12-3/TRBV12-4,TRBJ2-7,CASRGTSGAYEQYF,TGTGCCAGCAGAGGGACTAGCGGGGCGTACGAGCAGTACTTC
-,12,many,TRBV6-2/TRBV6-3,TRBJ1-2,CASEGGTYGYTF,TGTGCCAGCGAAGGGGGAACCTATGGCTACACCTTC
-,15,many,TRBV7-2,TRBJ1-1,CASSLAQTRNTEAFF,TGTGCCAGCAGCTTAGCGCAGACCCGGAACACTGAAGCTTTCTTT
-,14,-,TRBV5-1,TRBJ2-1,CASRAAGIHNEQFF,TGCGCCAGCCGGGCGGCGGGGATACACAATGAGCAGTTCTTC
-,15,few,TRBV7-9,TRBJ2-3,CASSAGLASTDTQYF,TGTGCCAGCAGCGCCGGACTTGCTAGCACAGATACGCAGTATTTT
-,11,many,TRBV6-5,TRBJ1-1,CASSLQNEAFF,TGTGCCAGCAGTTTACAGAATGAAGCTTTCTTT
-,16,-,TRBV5-1,TRBJ2-4,CASSPWSLGAKNIQYF,TGCGCCAGCAGCCCCTGGAGCCTTGGGGCCAAAAACATTCAGTACTTC